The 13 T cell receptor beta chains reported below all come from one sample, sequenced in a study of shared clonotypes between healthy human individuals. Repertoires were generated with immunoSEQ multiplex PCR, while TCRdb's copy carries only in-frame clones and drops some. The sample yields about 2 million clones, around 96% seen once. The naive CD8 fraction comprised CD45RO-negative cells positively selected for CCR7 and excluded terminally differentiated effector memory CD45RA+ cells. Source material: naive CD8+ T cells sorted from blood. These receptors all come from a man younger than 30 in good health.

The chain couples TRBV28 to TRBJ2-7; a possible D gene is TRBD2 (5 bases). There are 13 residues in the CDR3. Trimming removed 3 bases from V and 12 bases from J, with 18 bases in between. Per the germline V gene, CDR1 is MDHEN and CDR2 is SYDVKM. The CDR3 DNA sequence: TGTGCCAGCAGTTTCTCCGGAATACCCCGGGGGTACTTC. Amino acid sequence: CASSFSGIPRGYF.

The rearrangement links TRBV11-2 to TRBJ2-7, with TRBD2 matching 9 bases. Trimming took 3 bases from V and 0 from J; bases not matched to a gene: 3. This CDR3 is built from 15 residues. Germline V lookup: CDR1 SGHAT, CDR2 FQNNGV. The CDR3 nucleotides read TGTGCCAGCAGCTTGGGCGGGGGGGCCTCCTACGAGCAGTACTTC. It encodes CASSLGGGASYEQYF.

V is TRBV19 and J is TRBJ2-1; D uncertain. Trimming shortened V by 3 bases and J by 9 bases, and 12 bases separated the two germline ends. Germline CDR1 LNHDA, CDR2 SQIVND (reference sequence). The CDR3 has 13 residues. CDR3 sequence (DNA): TGTGCCAGTAGTATCTTGGCAATCGGTGAGCAGTTCTTC. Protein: CASSILAIGEQFF. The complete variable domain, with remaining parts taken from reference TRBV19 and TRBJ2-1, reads DGGITQSPKYLFRKEGQNVTLSCEQNLNHDAMYWYRQDPGQGLRLIYYSQIVNDFQKGDIAEGYSVSREKKESFPLTVTSAQKNPTAFYLCASSILAIGEQFFGPGTRLTVL.

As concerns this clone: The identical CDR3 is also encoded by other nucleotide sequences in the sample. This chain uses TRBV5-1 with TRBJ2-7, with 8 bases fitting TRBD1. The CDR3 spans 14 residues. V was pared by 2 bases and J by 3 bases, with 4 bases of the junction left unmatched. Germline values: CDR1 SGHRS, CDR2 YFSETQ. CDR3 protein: CASSFGTGDYEQYF. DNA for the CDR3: TGCGCCAGCAGCTTTGGGACAGGCGACTACGAGCAGTACTTC.

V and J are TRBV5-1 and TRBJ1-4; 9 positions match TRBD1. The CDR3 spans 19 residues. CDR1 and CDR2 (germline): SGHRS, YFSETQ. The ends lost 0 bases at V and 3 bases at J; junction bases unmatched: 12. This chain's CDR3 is CASSLGQGGPDLANEKLFF. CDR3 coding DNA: TGCGCCAGCAGCTTGGGACAGGGGGGACCCGATTTGGCTAATGAAAAACTGTTTTTT.

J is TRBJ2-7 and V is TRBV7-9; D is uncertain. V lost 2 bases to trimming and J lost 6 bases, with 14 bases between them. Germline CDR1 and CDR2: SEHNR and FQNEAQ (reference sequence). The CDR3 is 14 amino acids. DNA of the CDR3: TGTGCCAGCAGCTTACCAGCGAGGTCCGGCGAGCAGTACTTC. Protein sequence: CASSLPARSGEQYF.

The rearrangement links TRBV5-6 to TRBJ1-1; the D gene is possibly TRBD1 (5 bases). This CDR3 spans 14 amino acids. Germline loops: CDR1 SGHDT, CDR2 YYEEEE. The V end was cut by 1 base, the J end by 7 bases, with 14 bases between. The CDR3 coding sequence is TGTGCCAGCAGCTTGAAGGGGTCCGCCCTTGAAGCTTTCTTT. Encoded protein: CASSLKGSALEAFF.

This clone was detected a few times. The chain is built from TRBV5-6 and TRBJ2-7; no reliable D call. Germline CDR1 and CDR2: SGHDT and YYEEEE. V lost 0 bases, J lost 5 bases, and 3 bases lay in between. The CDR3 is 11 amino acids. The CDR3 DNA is TGTGCCAGCAGCTTGGAACACGAGCAGTACTTC. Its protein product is CASSLEHEQYF.

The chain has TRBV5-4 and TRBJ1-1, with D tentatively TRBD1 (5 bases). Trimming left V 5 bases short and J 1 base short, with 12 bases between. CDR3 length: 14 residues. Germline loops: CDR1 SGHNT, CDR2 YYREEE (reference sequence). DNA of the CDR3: TGTGCCAGCAGTCCGGGACGCGCGAACACTGAAGCTTTCTTT. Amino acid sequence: CASSPGRANTEAFF.

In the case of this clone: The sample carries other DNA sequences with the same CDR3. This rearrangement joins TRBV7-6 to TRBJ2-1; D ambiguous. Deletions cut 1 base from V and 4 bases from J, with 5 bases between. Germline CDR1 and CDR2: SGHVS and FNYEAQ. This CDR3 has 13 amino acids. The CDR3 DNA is TGTGCCAGCAGCTTAGACCCTTACAATGAGCAGTTCTTC. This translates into CASSLDPYNEQFF.

The CDR3 sequence is CASSVGQGYNEKLFF. CDR3 sequence (DNA): TGTGCCAGCAGCGTAGGACAGGGTTATAATGAAAAACTGTTTTTT. The chain combines TRBV9 with TRBJ1-4; 7 nucleotides line up with TRBD1. The CDR3 has 15 amino acids. J lost 4 bases, V lost 0 bases, and 3 bases had no gene match. Germline-derived CDR1 and CDR2 are SGDLS and YYNGEE.

DNA for the CDR3: TGTGCCAGCAGTTTCACCGAACAGGTGCAGAGTGAAAAACTGTTTTTT. Translating it yields CASSFTEQVQSEKLFF. V is TRBV6-6 and J is TRBJ1-4; maybe TRBD1 (5 bases). Trimming took off 4 bases at V and 7 bases at J, with 19 bases between the two ends. The CDR3 sequence is 16 residues long. From germline, CDR1 is MNHNY and CDR2 SVGAGI (reference sequence).

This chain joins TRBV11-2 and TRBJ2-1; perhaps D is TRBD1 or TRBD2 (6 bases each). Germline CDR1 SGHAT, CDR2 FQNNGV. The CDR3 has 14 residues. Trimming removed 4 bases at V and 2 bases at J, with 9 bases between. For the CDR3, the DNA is TGTGCCAGCAGCTGGGGGGCAACCTACAATGAGCAGTTCTTC. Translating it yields CASSWGATYNEQFF. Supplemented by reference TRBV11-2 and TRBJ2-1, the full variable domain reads EAGVAQSPRYKIIEKRQSVAFWCNPISGHATLYWYQQILGQGPKLLIQFQNNGVVDDSQLPKDRFSAERLKGVDSTLKIQPAKLEDSAVYLCASSWGATYNEQFFGPGTRLTVL.